Below are 21 T cell receptor beta chains sequenced from a single sample in a study of cytomegalovirus exposure and HLA in healthy donors. PCR primers comprised 60 Vbeta and 13 Jbeta primers. Clones were sequenced by immunoSEQ multiplex PCR, and TCRdb holds only the in-frame ones, with some missing. The repertoire consists of over 95,000 clones, with 70% to 85% occurring once and the leading ten covering around 2.7%. The material sequenced was PBMCs. These receptors came from a woman aged 18-29 years in good health and CMV-seronegative.

The chain couples TRBV19 to TRBJ1-2; unclear D gene. The V end was cut by 0 bases, the J end by 0 bases, with 5 bases between. Germline-derived CDR1 and CDR2 are LNHDA and SQIVND (reference sequence). The CDR3 covers 14 residues. CDR3 in amino acids: CASSIDGANYGYTF. The CDR3 region has the DNA TGTGCCAGTAGTATAGACGGAGCTAACTATGGCTACACCTTC. Complete variable domain (other parts from reference TRBV19 and TRBJ1-2): DGGITQSPKYLFRKEGQNVTLSCEQNLNHDAMYWYRQDPGQGLRLIYYSQIVNDFQKGDIAEGYSVSREKKESFPLTVTSAQKNPTAFYLCASSIDGANYGYTFGSGTRLTVV.

This sequence joins TRBV18 and TRBJ1-5, with 9 bases lining up with TRBD1. With 2 bases clipped from V and 7 bases from J, the junction kept 9 bases outside the gene matches. The CDR3 is made up of 16 amino acids. CDR1 and CDR2 (germline): KGHSH, LQKENI. DNA for the CDR3: TGTGCCAGCTCACCAACAGGGGGCGCCGGGGAACAGCCCCAGCATTTT. It translates to CASSPTGGAGEQPQHF.

The sample holds a few counts of this clone. This sequence joins TRBV29-1 and TRBJ1-4; 9 bases align to TRBD1. The V segment lost 4 bases and the J segment 6 bases; nucleotides outside the gene matches: 0. CDR1 and CDR2 (germline): SQVTM, ANQGSEA. The CDR3 extends over 12 amino acids. This chain's CDR3 is CSVGDRDEKLFF. CDR3 nucleotides: TGCAGCGTTGGGGACAGGGATGAAAAACTGTTTTTT. Supplemented by reference TRBV29-1 and TRBJ1-4, the full variable domain reads SAVISQKPSRDICQRGTSLTIQCQVDSQVTMMFWYRQQPGQSLTLIATANQGSEATYESGFVIDKFPISRPNLTFSTLTVSNMSPEDSSIYLCSVGDRDEKLFFGSGTQLSVL.

The V and J genes are TRBV28 and TRBJ2-7; 8 bases line up with TRBD1. This CDR3 spans 16 amino acids. Germline lookup yields CDR1 MDHEN and CDR2 SYDVKM. J gave up 3 bases and V 1 base, and 8 bases lay outside the gene matches. CDR3 in amino acids: CASSLLSGQDLYEQYF. The CDR3 DNA sequence: TGTGCCAGCAGTTTATTATCGGGACAGGACCTCTACGAGCAGTACTTC.

DNA of the CDR3: TGTGCCAGCAGCTTATCCCAGGGGAAACCTTTCTTT. It codes for CASSLSQGKPFF. This rearrangement joins TRBV11-2 to TRBJ1-1, with D maybe TRBD1 (6 bases). The V end lost 2 bases, the J end lost 12 bases, and 13 bases lay between the germline ends. CDR1 SGHAT and CDR2 FQNNGV come from the germline V gene. This CDR3 comprises 12 residues.

The chain recombines TRBV7-9 with TRBJ1-1; no clear D. Germline V gene data show CDR1 as SEHNR and CDR2 as FQNEAQ (reference sequence). V lost 4 bases and J 4 bases, leaving 4 bases between the germline ends. There are 11 residues in the CDR3. CDR3 sequence (DNA): TGTGCCAGCAGCTGGGCCACTGAAGCTTTCTTT. Translation gives CASSWATEAFF.

This chain links TRBV29-1 with TRBJ2-1, with a weak D call TRBD2 (6 bases). From germline, CDR1 is SQVTM and CDR2 ANQGSEA. This CDR3 spans 15 amino acids. V dropped 3 bases and J dropped 7 bases, with 19 bases sitting between them. In DNA form, the CDR3 reads TGCAGCGTTGAGGGTCGAGGGACTGGGTGGAATGAGCAGTTCTTC. Its translation: CSVEGRGTGWNEQFF.

The chain employs TRBV2 and TRBJ1-5; no firm D call. V lost 4 bases, J lost 5 bases, and 9 bases lay in between. There are 13 residues in the CDR3. The germline CDR1 and CDR2 sequences are SNHLY and FYNNEI. This CDR3 is CASSGTGDQPQHF. CDR3 coding DNA: TGTGCCAGCAGTGGGACGGGAGATCAGCCCCAGCATTTT.

The chain combines TRBV7-8 with TRBJ2-7; D call uncertain. Germline loops: CDR1 SGHVS, CDR2 FQNEAQ. V lost 4 bases and J 1 base, leaving 11 bases between the germline ends. The CDR3 is 14 residues long. CDR3 protein: CASSSPDTSYEQYV. The CDR3 DNA sequence: TGTGCCAGCAGCTCCCCCGACACATCCTACGAGCAGTACGTC.

The rearrangement joins TRBV14 to TRBJ2-1; 13 positions match TRBD2. CDR1 and CDR2 (germline): SGHDN, FVKESK. This CDR3 has 16 residues. The V and J ends lost 3 bases and 9 bases, in that order; junction bases with no gene match: 8. CDR3 sequence (DNA): TGTGCCAGCAGCCATGGGACTAGCGGGACAGGGTTTGAGCAGTTCTTC. Its protein product is CASSHGTSGTGFEQFF.

This clone was seen only once. The V call is TRBV18, the J call TRBJ2-1, with 8 bases that match TRBD2. The CDR3 is made up of 16 amino acids. Germline V gives CDR1 KGHSH, CDR2 LQKENI. With 2 bases clipped from V and 3 bases from J, the junction kept 6 bases outside the gene matches. This chain's CDR3 is CASSPRTGGVYNEQFF. For the CDR3, the DNA is TGTGCCAGCTCACCAAGGACGGGAGGGGTCTACAATGAGCAGTTCTTC.

V and J are TRBV30 and TRBJ1-6; D is ambiguous. Per the germline V gene, CDR1 is GTSNPN and CDR2 is SVGIG (reference sequence). V lost 2 bases to trimming and J lost 5 bases, with 10 bases between them. This CDR3 has 14 amino acids. CDR3 in amino acids: CAWSLRENNSPLHF. The CDR3 nucleotides are TGTGCCTGGAGTTTACGAGAAAATAATTCACCCCTCCACTTT. The full variable domain, completed using reference TRBV30 and TRBJ1-6, is SQTIHQWPATLVQPVGSPLSLECTVEGTSNPNLYWYRQAAGRGLQLLFYSVGIGQISSEVPQNLSASRPQDRQFILSSKKLLLSDSGFYLCAWSLRENNSPLHFGNGTRLTVT.

This rearrangement joins TRBV6-1 to TRBJ1-4, with D tentatively TRBD1 (6 bases). This CDR3 has 15 amino acids. Germline V gene data show CDR1 as MNHNS and CDR2 as SASEGT. Trimming took 2 bases from V and 8 from J, leaving 15 bases between them. The chain's CDR3 is CASSESPGEGEKLFF. The CDR3 region has the DNA TGTGCCAGCAGTGAATCTCCAGGGGAGGGAGAAAAACTGTTTTTT.

This clone turned up a few times. The V gene is TRBV2, the J gene TRBJ1-6, with 7 bases identical to TRBD1. The junction had 5 bases not matched to a gene; V was cut back by 6 bases and J by 6 bases. Germline V gives CDR1 SNHLY, CDR2 FYNNEI. The CDR3 contains 14 residues. CDR3 in amino acids: CASRVDRLNSPLHF. The CDR3 DNA reads TGTGCCAGCAGGGTGGACAGGCTTAATTCACCCCTCCACTTT. The full variable domain, rest sourced from reference TRBV2 and TRBJ1-6, is EPEVTQTPSHQVTQMGQEVILRCVPISNHLYFYWYRQILGQKVEFLVSFYNNEISEKSEIFDDQFSVERPDGSNFTLKIRSTKLEDSAMYFCASRVDRLNSPLHFGNGTRLTVT.

The sample holds a few counts of this clone. The rearrangement links TRBV2 to TRBJ2-7, with a tentative D call TRBD1 (6 bases). The CDR3 contains 13 residues. Trimming took 6 bases from V and 1 from J, leaving 10 bases between them. CDR1 is SNHLY and CDR2 is FYNNEI in the germline V gene. The CDR3 DNA reads TGTGCCAGCAGCACAGGGAGTTCCTACGAGCAGTACTTC. Its translation is CASSTGSSYEQYF.

The chain combines TRBV5-4 with TRBJ2-5, with a weak D call TRBD2 (7 bases). The CDR3 is made up of 14 amino acids. CDR1 is SGHNT, CDR2 YYREEE, per germline (reference sequence). Trimming took 0 bases from V and 5 from J, leaving 11 bases between them. The CDR3 bases are TGTGCCAGCAGCTTGGGGCGGGGGCCGGAGACCCAGTACTTC. It encodes CASSLGRGPETQYF.

J is TRBJ1-3 and V is TRBV30, with D perhaps TRBD1 (6 bases). Germline V gene data show CDR1 as GTSNPN and CDR2 as SVGIG (reference sequence). The CDR3 length is 16 residues. V lost 0 bases and J 0 bases, leaving 12 bases between the germline ends. The CDR3 here is CAWSVFPGHSGNTIYF. CDR3 nucleotide sequence: TGTGCCTGGAGTGTATTCCCGGGACACTCTGGAAACACCATATATTTT.

The J gene is TRBJ1-1, the V gene TRBV4-3, with D perhaps matching TRBD1 (6 bases). The CDR3 length is 17 residues. Germline CDR1 is LGHNA and CDR2 is YSLEER. V lost 1 base, J lost 5 bases, and 20 bases lay in between. Here the CDR3 reads CASSQGTFRDQGTEAFF. In DNA form, the CDR3 reads TGCGCCAGCAGCCAAGGAACCTTCAGAGATCAGGGGACTGAAGCTTTCTTT.

The genes are TRBV9 and TRBJ1-4, with 7 nucleotides matching TRBD1. Unmatched junction bases numbered 3, after V lost 0 bases and J lost 7 bases. Germline V CDR1 and CDR2: SGDLS, YYNGEE. This CDR3 has 14 residues. CDR3 in DNA: TGTGCCAGCAGCGTAGAGGGACAGAGTGAAAAACTGTTTTTT. Translating it yields CASSVEGQSEKLFF.

The rearrangement links TRBV27 to TRBJ1-2; D is perhaps TRBD1 (5 bases). Germline assignment: CDR1 MNHEY and CDR2 SMNVEV (reference sequence). The V end lost 3 bases, the J end lost 0 bases, and 11 bases lay between the germline ends. The CDR3 totals 15 residues. The CDR3 region is CASSLGPTTNYGYTF. In DNA form, the CDR3 reads TGTGCCAGCAGTTTGGGGCCAACTACTAACTATGGCTACACCTTC.

CDR3: CASSRGLAGGLYNEQFF. CDR3 nucleotides: TGCGCCAGCAGCAGGGGACTAGCGGGAGGGCTGTACAATGAGCAGTTCTTC. The gene calls are TRBV5-1 and TRBJ2-1; 16 bases line up with TRBD2. The J segment lost 4 bases and the V segment lost 4 bases, leaving 5 bases of the junction unmatched. The CDR3 length is 17 residues. Germline V gene lookup returns CDR1 SGHRS and CDR2 YFSETQ.